The clone carrying this T cell receptor beta chain appeared a single time. Its antigen remains unidentified. TCRdb re-called the multiplex PCR reads with MiXCR, one entry per CDR3 protein. The sample records about 21,000 distinct CDR3 sequences, roughly 50% being singletons. The V segment lost 7 bases and the J segment 4 bases; nucleotides outside the gene matches: 6. The CDR3 has 15 amino acids. The entry originates in a study of breast tumors, draining lymph nodes, adjacent tissues. Whole-study results and caveats: Luminal-like breast cancer showed significantly greater tumor-nontumor repertoire similarity than basal-like breast cancer did. Tumor repertoires ranked between lymph nodes and nontumor tissue in diversity, with V and J gene preferences.

The gene calls are TRBV12-3 or TRBV12-4 and TRBJ2-2; 10 nucleotides match TRBD2. The sequenced sample consisted of breast tumor tissue. This TCR derives from a female donor with breast cancer. Some clones in this sample may be carry-over from other donors' samples. The chain's CDR3 is CASTRTSGSTGELFF. In nucleotides, the CDR3 is TGTGCCAGCACCCGGACTAGCGGAAGCACCGGGGAGCTGTTTTTT.